This TCR beta chain originates from a study of T cell clonotyping in hematopoietic cell transplantation. Study as a whole: Pretransplant recipient samples were taken after cytoreduction. Notes on the study in general: At the given depth, recipient repertoires were over 95% de novo clonotypes. After transplant, recipient diversity fell while pathologically expanded clonotypes grew through day 180.

The time point: recipient sample about 28 days before transplant, after cytoreduction. As concerns this clone: Its specificity is not known.

TCRdb's copy holds only in-frame clones and misses some; the assay was immunoSEQ multiplex PCR. The sample includes 75,000 to 95,000 clones, roughly 95% of them seen just once. The germline V gene has CDR1 SGHRS and CDR2 YFSETQ. CDR3 length: 15 amino acids. V lost 6 bases, J lost 3 bases, and 12 bases stayed unmatched. Specimen: peripheral blood mononuclear cells, collected before stem cell transplant. The chain has TRBV5-1 and TRBJ2-7, with TRBD1 matching 7 bases. The receptor was derived from a woman in her fifties or sixties with acute myeloid leukemia. Some clones in this sample may be carry-over from other donors' samples. The CDR3 region is CASKPAPTGLYEQYF. As DNA, the CDR3 is TGCGCCAGCAAACCAGCCCCGACAGGGCTCTACGAGCAGTACTTC.